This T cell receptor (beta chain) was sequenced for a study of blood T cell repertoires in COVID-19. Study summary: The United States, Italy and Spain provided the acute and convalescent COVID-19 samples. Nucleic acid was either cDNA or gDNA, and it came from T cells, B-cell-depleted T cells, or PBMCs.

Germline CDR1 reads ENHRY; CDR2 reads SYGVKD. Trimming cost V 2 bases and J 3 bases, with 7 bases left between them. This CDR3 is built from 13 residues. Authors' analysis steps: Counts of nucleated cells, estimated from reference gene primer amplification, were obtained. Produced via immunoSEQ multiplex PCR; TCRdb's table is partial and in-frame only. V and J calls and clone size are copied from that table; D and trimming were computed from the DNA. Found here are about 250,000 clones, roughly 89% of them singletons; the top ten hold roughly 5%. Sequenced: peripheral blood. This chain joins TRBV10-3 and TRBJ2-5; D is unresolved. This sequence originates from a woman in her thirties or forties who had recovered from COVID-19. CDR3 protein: CAISERVEETQYF. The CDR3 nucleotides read TGTGCCATCAGTGAGCGGGTAGAAGAGACCCAGTACTTC.